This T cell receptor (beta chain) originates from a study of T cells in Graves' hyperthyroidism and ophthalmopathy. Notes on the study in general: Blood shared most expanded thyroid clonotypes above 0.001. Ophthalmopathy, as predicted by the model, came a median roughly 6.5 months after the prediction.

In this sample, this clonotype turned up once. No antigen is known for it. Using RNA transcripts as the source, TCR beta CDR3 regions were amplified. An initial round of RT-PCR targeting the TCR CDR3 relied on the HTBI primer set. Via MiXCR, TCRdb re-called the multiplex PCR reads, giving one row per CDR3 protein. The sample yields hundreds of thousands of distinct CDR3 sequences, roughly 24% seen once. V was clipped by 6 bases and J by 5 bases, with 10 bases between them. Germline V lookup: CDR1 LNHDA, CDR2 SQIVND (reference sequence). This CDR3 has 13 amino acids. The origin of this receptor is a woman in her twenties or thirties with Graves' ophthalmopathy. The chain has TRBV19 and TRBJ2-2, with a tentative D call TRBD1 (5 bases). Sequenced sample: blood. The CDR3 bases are TGTGCCAGTAGGGGGAAGGGGACCGGGGAGCTGTTTTTT. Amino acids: CASRGKGTGELFF.